One T cell receptor (beta chain) is described in this entry. Produced via immunoSEQ multiplex PCR; TCRdb's table is partial and in-frame only. This table has approximately 190,000 clones, around 80% appearing once. The data were taken from a study of blood T cell repertoires in COVID-19. The clonotype comes from a human donor in a cohort sampled during active COVID-19. The specimen sequenced was peripheral blood.

CDR3 amino acids: CATSRVGSGLYEQYF. CDR3 nucleotides: TGTGCCACCAGCAGAGTCGGAAGCGGACTCTACGAGCAGTACTTC. The chain joins TRBV15 to TRBJ2-7; TRBD2 might be the D (5 bases). The V gene's germline CDR1 is LNHNV and CDR2 YYDKDF (reference sequence). Between the trimmed V and J ends, which lost 1 base and 3 bases, there was a span of 13 bases. This CDR3 spans 15 amino acids.